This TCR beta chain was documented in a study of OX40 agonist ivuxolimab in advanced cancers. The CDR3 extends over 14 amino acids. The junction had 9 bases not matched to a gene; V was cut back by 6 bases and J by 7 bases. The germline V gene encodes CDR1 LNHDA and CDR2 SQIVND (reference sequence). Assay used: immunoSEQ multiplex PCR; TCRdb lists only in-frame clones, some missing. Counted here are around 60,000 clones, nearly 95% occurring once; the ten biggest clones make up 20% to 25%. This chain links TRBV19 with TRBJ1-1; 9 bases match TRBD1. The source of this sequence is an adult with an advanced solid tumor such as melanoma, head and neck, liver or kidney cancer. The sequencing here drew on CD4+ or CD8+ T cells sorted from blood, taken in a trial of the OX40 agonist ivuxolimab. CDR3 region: CASSPGQGLVEAFF. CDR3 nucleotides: TGTGCCAGTAGCCCGGGACAGGGATTGGTTGAAGCTTTCTTT.